Included here is one T cell receptor (beta chain) sequence, with context. Germline V CDR1 and CDR2: KGHSH, LQKENI. V lost 2 bases and J 7 bases, leaving 9 bases between the germline ends. The CDR3 is made up of 13 amino acids. This sample is drawn from a study of blood T cell repertoires in COVID-19. Study-level information: The study drew acute and convalescent COVID-19 samples from the United States, Italy and Spain. From T cells, B-cell-depleted T cells, or PBMCs came the material, which was cDNA or gDNA.

Sequencing was performed with immunoSEQ multiplex PCR; in TCRdb, only in-frame clones are kept and a portion is missing. Of around 220,000 clones listed, around 85% are singletons. The specimen was peripheral blood. This clonotype was obtained from a woman between 45 and 65 years old with acute or convalescent COVID-19. The rearrangement joins TRBV18 to TRBJ2-1; no clear D gene. CDR3 amino acids: CASSPSRSNEQFF. The CDR3 nucleotides read TGTGCCAGCTCACCATCGAGGTCGAATGAGCAGTTCTTC.